This T cell receptor (beta chain) is drawn from a study of naive and memory T cell subsets. Blood and skin TCR RNA was reverse transcribed with alpha and beta constant primers. TCRdb reanalysed the 5' RACE reads using MiXCR and keeps one entry per CDR3 protein. This sample has tens of thousands of distinct CDR3 sequences, with under 30% found just once. RNA was extracted from around 2.7 ml of whole blood of healthy adults. TCR cDNA received a 3' ligated oligonucleotide that carried a UMI. Reverse transcription used DNase-treated unsorted total RNA, aiming for about 1 to 1000 ng. The sequence came from a female donor in good health.

CDR3 in amino acids: CATSGGDLYGYTF. DNA for the CDR3: TGTGCCACTTCGGGAGGAGACCTCTATGGCTACACCTTC. V gene TRBV27 combines with J gene TRBJ1-2; no clear D. The CDR3 runs 13 residues. Deletions cut 10 bases from V and 4 bases from J, with 16 bases between. The germline CDR1 and CDR2 sequences are MNHEY and SMNVEV (reference sequence).